The source of this TCR beta chain is a study of T cells in Graves' hyperthyroidism and ophthalmopathy. As for the study in general: Specimen type is peripheral blood, collected at initial diagnosis prior to any treatment. Study-level results: Most thyroid clonotypes expanded above 0.001 were also detected in blood. The model anticipated ophthalmopathy a median approximately six months pre-onset.

With 2 bases removed from V and 0 bases from J, the gap between germline ends came to 7 bases. Germline CDR1 and CDR2: KGHSH and LQKENI. This CDR3 has 15 amino acids. The investigators amplified TCR beta CDR3 regions from RNA transcripts. With the HTBI primer set, the TCR CDR3 went through a first round of RT-PCR. In TCRdb, the multiplex PCR reads were re-called with MiXCR into one record per CDR3 protein. Here the sample spans a few hundred thousand distinct CDR3 sequences, roughly 15% being singletons. A few counts support this clonotype. As yet, its antigen is unknown. Diagnosing involved the use of clinical symptoms, serum thyroxine and TRAb, thyroid ultrasound and orbital computed tomography.

The clonotype comes from a woman between 40 and 50 years old with Graves' hyperthyroidism. The gene calls are TRBV18 and TRBJ2-2; D gene ambiguous. Sequencing was done on a sample of blood. The CDR3 DNA is TGTGCCAGCTCACCAGTGCTGGCGAACACCGGGGAGCTGTTTTTT. This translates into CASSPVLANTGELFF.